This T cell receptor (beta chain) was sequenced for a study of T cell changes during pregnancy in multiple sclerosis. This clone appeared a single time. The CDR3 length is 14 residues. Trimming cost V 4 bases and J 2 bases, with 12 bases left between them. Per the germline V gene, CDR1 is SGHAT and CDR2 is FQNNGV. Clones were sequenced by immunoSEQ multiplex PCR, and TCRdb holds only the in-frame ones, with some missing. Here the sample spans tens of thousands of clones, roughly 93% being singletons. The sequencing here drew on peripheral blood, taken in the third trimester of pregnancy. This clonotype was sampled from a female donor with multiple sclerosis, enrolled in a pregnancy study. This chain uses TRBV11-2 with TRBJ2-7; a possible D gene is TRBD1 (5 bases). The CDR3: CASSSSGLAYEQYF. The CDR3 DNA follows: TGTGCCAGCAGCTCATCAGGGTTGGCCTACGAGCAGTACTTC.